This T cell receptor (beta chain) was profiled in a study of shared clonotypes between healthy human individuals. General observations from the study: Only a few donors were included, so the genetic and exposure-history diversity represented was limited.

Germline CDR1 and CDR2: MDHEN and SYDVKM. This CDR3 has 14 amino acids. Trimming shortened V by 3 bases and J by 8 bases, and 16 bases separated the two germline ends. Method: immunoSEQ multiplex PCR; TCRdb's copy keeps in-frame clones and lacks some. The table lists approximately 500,000 clones, approximately 82% of them singletons, with 12% in the top ten. To note about this clone: Its antigen is unknown.

This clonotype was obtained from a middle-aged woman in good health. Some clones in this sample may be carry-over from other donors' samples. Sequencing was done on a sample of PBMCs. The chain recombines TRBV28 with TRBJ1-2; D is possibly TRBD1 (6 bases). CDR3 in DNA: TGTGCCAGCAGTTTTAGGGGGGGAGCGCGAGGCTACACCTTC. It is translated as CASSFRGGARGYTF.